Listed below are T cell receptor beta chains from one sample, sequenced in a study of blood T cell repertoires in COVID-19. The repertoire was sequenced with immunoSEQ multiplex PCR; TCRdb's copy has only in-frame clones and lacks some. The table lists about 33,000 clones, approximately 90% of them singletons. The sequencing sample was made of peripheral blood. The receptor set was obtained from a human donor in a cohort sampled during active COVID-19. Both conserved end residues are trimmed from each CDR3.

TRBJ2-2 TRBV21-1 ASSKTRLQGPNTGELF
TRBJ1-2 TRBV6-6 ANWRGGAGGYT
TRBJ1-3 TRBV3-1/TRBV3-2 ASSQAPHISGNTIY
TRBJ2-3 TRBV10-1 ASSDFAGGADTQY
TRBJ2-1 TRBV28 ASSFLAVSPQRRNEQF
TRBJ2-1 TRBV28 ASSFRGSGEQF
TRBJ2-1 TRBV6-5 ASRRRGVTYNEQF
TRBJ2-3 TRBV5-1 ASSLVLAGGSDTQY
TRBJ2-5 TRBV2 ASSMKTSGVGSSQY
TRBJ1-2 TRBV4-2 ASSQGIGAENYGYT
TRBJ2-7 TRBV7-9 ASSSGQGANEQY
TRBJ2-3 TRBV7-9 ASAHGPRDTEVTDTQY
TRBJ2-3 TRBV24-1 ATSPGHSTDTQY
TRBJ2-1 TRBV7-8 ASSLGWTGLYSYNEQF
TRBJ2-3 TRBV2 ASSGGQITDTQY
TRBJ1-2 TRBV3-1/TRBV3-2 ASSRTGANYGYT
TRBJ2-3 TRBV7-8 ASSLRSGSTDTQY
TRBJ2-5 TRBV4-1 ASSQDAEGQETQY
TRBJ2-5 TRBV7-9 ASTIGGGRETQY
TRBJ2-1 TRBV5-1 ASSLGGQLYNEQF
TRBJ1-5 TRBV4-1 ASSQDSTASGPQH
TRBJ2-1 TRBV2 ASSKTSGGANEQF
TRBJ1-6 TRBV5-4 ASSRSGQSNSPLH
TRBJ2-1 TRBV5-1 ASFASGGNEQF
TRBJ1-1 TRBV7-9 ASSRQQGSTEAF
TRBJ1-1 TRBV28 ASTGALEAF
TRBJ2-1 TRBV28 ASSLYEDIPEQF
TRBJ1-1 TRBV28 ASSFRTEAF
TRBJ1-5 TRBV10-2 ASSPLQVYSNQPQH
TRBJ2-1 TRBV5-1 ASSPRTGDNEQF
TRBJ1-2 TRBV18 ASSPSPGDPDYGYT
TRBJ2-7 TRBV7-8 ASSGLYRNSYEQY
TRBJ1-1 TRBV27 ASSISPEGNEAF
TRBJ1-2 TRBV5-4 ASSLDTAVGYT
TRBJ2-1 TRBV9 ASSPRVLGLSYNEQF
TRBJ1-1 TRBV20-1 SAFLVAEAF
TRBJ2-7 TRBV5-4 ASSRDRGYEQY
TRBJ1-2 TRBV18 ASSPLQGDYGYT
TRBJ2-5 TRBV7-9 ASSRTGQETQY
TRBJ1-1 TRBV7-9 ASSLVSGKNTEAF
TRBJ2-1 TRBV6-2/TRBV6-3 ASSYSPTSGLYNEQF
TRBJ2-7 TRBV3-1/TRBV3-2 ASSPGQGYEQY
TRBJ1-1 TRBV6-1 ASSELGGEMNTEAF
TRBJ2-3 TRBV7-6 ASSLVSLLTDTQY
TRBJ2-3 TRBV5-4 ASSLLRDRGADTQY
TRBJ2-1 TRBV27 ASSLRSGGDEQF
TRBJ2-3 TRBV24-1 ATSDLYRGVGDTQY
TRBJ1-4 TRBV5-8 ASSLGGLAEKLF
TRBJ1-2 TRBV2 ASSAGPYGYT
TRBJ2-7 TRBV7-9 ASSLAASGNTYEQY
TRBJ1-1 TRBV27 ASSLRGPGTEAF
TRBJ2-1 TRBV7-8 ASSLAGTGINHEQF
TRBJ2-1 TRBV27 ASSLGTAQYNEQF
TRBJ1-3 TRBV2 ASSDTIYSGNTIY
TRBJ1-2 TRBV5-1 ASSNQGEYGYT
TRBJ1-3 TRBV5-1 ASSLDRGSAGNTIY
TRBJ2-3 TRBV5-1 ASSLAGGSSTDTQY
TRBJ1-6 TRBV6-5 ASTGGRLNSPLH
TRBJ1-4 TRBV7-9 ASSLASGGSEKLF
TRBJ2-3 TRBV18 ASSPLGLAGITDTQY